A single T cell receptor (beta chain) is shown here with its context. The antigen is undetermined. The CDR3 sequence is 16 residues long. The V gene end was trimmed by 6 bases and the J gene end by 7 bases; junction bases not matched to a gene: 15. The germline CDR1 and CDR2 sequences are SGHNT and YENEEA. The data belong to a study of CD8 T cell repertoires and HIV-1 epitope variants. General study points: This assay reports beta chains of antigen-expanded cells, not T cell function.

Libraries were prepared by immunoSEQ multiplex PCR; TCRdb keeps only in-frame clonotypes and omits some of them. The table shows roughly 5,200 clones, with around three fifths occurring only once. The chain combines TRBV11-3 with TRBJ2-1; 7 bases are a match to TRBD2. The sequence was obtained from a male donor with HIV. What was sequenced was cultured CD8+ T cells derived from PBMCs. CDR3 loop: CASSSSSGAGENEQFF. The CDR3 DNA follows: TGTGCCAGCAGTTCCTCGAGCGGGGCGGGTGAGAATGAGCAGTTCTTC.